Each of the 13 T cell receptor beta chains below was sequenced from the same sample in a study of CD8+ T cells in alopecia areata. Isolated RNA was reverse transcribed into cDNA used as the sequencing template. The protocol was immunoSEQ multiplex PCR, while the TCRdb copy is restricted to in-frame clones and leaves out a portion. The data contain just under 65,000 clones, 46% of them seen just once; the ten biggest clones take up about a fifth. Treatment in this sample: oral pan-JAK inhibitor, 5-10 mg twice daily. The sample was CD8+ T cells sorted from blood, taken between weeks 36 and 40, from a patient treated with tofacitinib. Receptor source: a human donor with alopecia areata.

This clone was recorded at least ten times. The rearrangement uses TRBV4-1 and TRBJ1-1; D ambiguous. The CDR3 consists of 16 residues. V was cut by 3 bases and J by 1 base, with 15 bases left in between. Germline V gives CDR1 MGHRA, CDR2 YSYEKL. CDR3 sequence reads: CASSQGSSAGNTEAFF. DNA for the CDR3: TGCGCCAGCAGCCAGGGGTCATCGGCGGGGAACACTGAAGCTTTCTTT.

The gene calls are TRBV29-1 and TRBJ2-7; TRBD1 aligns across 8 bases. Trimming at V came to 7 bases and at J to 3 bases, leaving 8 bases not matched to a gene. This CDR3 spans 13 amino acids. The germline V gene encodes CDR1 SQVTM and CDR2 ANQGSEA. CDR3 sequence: CSAGTGSLYEQYF. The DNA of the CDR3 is TGCAGCGCCGGGACAGGCAGCCTCTACGAGCAGTACTTC.

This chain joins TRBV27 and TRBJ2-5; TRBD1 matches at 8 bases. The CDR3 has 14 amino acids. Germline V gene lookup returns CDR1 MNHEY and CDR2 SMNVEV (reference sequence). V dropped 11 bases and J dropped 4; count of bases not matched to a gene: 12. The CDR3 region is CADRRQGWGETQYF. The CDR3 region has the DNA TGTGCCGACAGAAGACAGGGGTGGGGAGAGACCCAGTACTTC.

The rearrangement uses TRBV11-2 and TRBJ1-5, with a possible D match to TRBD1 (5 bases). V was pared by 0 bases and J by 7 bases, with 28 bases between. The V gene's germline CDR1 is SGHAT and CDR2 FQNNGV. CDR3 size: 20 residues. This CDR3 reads CASSLEPHRETGGLWQPQHF. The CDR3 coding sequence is TGTGCCAGCAGCTTAGAACCTCACCGAGAAACAGGAGGGTTGTGGCAGCCCCAGCATTTT.

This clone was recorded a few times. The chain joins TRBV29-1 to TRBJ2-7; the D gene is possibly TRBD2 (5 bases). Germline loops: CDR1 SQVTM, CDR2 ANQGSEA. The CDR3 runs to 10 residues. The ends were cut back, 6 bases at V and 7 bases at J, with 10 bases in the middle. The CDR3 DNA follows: TGCAGCGTGAGGGCTTCGGAGCAGTACTTC. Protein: CSVRASEQYF.

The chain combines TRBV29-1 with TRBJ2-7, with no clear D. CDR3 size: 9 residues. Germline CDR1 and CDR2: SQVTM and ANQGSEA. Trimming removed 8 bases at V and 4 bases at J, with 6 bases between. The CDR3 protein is CSPLYEQYF. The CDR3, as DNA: TGCAGCCCTTTATACGAGCAGTACTTC.

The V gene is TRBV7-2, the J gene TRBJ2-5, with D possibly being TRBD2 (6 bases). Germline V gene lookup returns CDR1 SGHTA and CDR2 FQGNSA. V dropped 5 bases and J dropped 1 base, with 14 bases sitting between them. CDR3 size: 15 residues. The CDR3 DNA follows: TGTGCCAGCAGCCCCGGTGGGGGGATCCAAGAGACCCAGTACTTC. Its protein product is CASSPGGGIQETQYF. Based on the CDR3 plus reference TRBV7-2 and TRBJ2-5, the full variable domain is GAGVSQSPSNKVTEKGKDVELRCDPISGHTALYWYRQSLGQGLEFLIYFQGNSAPDKSGLPSDRFSAERTGGSVSTLTIQRTQQEDSAVYLCASSPGGGIQETQYFGPGTRLLVL.

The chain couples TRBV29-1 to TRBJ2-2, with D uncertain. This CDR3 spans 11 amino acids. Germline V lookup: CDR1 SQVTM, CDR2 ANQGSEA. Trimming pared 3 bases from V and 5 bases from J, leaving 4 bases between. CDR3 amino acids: CSVDRTGELFF. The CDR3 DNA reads TGCAGCGTTGACAGGACCGGGGAGCTGTTTTTT.

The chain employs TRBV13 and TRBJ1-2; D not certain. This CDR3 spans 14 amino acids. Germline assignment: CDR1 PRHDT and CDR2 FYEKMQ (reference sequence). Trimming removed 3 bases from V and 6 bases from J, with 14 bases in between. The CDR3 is CASSFTGLLDGYTF. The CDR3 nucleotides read TGTGCCAGCAGCTTCACCGGGCTTCTGGATGGCTACACCTTC. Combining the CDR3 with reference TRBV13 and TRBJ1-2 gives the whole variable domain AAGVIQSPRHLIKEKRETATLKCYPIPRHDTVYWYQQGPGQDPQFLISFYEKMQSDKGSIPDRFSAQQFSDYHSELNMSSLELGDSALYFCASSFTGLLDGYTFGSGTRLTVV.

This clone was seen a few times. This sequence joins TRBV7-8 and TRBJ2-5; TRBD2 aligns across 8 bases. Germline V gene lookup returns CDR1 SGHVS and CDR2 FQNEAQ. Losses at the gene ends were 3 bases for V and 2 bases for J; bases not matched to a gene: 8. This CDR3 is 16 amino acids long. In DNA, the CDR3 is TGTGCCAGCAGCTTTACCCTCCTAGCGGGTCAAGAGACCCAGTACTTC. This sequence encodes CASSFTLLAGQETQYF.

CDR3 DNA sequence: TGTGCCAGCAGTTTAACTAGCGCCCACTACGAGCAGTACTTC. Protein sequence: CASSLTSAHYEQYF. The chain recombines TRBV27 with TRBJ2-7; 7 bases agree with TRBD2. This CDR3 has 14 amino acids. The germline CDR1 and CDR2 sequences are MNHEY and SMNVEV (reference sequence). V shed 2 bases and J 3 bases; nucleotides not matched to a gene: 4.

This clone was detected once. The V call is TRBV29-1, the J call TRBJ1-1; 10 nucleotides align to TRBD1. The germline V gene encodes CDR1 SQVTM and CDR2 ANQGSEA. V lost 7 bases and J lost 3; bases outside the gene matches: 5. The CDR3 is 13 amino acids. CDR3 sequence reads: CSATDRGDTEAFF. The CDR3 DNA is TGCAGCGCTACGGACAGGGGGGACACTGAAGCTTTCTTT.

CDR3 sequence (DNA): TGTGCCAGCAGCTTTTCCTATGAAAAACTGTTTTTT. Its protein is CASSFSYEKLFF. The chain combines TRBV11-2 with TRBJ1-4, with D unclear. The germline V gene has CDR1 SGHAT and CDR2 FQNNGV. There are 12 residues in the CDR3. Between the trimmed V and J ends, which lost 3 bases and 6 bases, there was a span of 5 bases.